Listed here are 31 T cell receptor beta chains from one sample, sequenced in a study of tumor-infiltrating lymphocytes in primary liver carcinoma. Unsorted bulk tissue of about 20-32 mg yielded co-extracted RNA and DNA. TCR beta cDNA was reverse-transcribed from roughly 0.45 ug of total RNA. The reaction used a constant-region primer and ProtoScript II reverse transcriptase. What produced the TCR beta libraries was three nested multiplex PCR rounds using slightly modified ARM-PCR. With TRBV1-TRBV30 forward primers and a C-beta reverse primer, the first two PCR rounds were run for 9 to 10 cycles each. TCRdb re-called the multiplex PCR reads with MiXCR, one entry per CDR3 protein. The table has 20,000 to 25,000 distinct CDR3 sequences, about 74% seen once. Sequenced material: liver tumor tissue from sampling region 5. Subset in this sample: tumor region T5, tumor centre. The receptors stem from a woman in her thirties with primary liver carcinoma and hepatitis B virus infection.

Concerning this clonotype itself: A junction boundary mismatches the germline segment, possibly from a read error. The chain uses TRBV10-1 and TRBJ2-2; D might be TRBD2 (5 bases). The CDR3 extends over 13 amino acids. Germline CDR1 WNHNN, CDR2 SYGVQD (reference sequence). DNA of the CDR3: TGCGTCAGCAGTGAACGAAACACCGGGGAGTTGTTTTTT. Translating it yields CVSSERNTGELFF.

A remark on this clonotype: Given the absence of the conserved phenylalanine or tryptophan at the CDR3 end, a read error is likely. This sequence joins TRBV12-3 or TRBV12-4 and TRBJ2-7, with 11 bases fitting TRBD1. The CDR3 consists of 14 residues. The CDR3 nucleotides are TGTGCCAGTAGTTTAGGGACAGGGGGCTACGAGCAGTACCTC. This sequence encodes CASSLGTGGYEQYL.

This clonotype was observed a few times. This is likely a read error, given that the CDR3 carries no conserved phenylalanine or tryptophan at its end. The chain couples TRBV6-1 to TRBJ2-7; unclear D gene. CDR1 and CDR2 (germline): MNHNS, SASEGT. V lost 3 bases and J lost 7, with 16 bases in between. There are 14 residues in the CDR3. CDR3 residues: CASSDSHSGSEQYL. In nucleotides, the CDR3 is TGTGCCAGCAGTGATTCACATTCTGGATCTGAGCAGTACCTC.

Regarding this clonotype: The CDR3 end shows no conserved phenylalanine or tryptophan, and so a read error is likely. The chain couples TRBV6-5 to TRBJ2-5; TRBD1 agrees at 10 bases. CDR1 and CDR2 (germline): MNHEY, SVGAGI. With 5 bases clipped from V and 11 bases from J, the junction kept 8 bases outside the gene matches. The CDR3 length is 13 residues. The CDR3, as DNA: TGTGCCAGCAGTACTGACAGGGGGCTGACTCAGTACATC. Translated, it gives CASSTDRGLTQYI.

This clonotype was observed once. No conserved phenylalanine or tryptophan is present at the end of the CDR3, so a read error is the likely explanation. The rearrangement uses TRBV4-2 and TRBJ2-7; 7 bases align to TRBD2. This CDR3 spans 17 amino acids. Germline V CDR1 and CDR2: LGHNA, YNFKEQ. The CDR3 region is CVSSQEIHWDYRYEQYS. CDR3 sequence (DNA): TGTGTCAGCAGCCAAGAAATACACTGGGACTACCGTTACGAGCAGTACTCC.

A word on this clonotype: The germline gene is not matched at one end of the junction; a read error may be the cause. The V gene is TRBV6-5, the J gene TRBJ2-5; the match to TRBD1 covers 8 bases. This CDR3 is built from 13 residues. Per the germline V gene, CDR1 is MNHEY and CDR2 is SVGAGI. In DNA form, the CDR3 reads TGTGCCAGCAGTACTGGCAGGGGGCTGACCCAATACTTC. Protein sequence: CASSTGRGLTQYF.

Concerning this clonotype: A read error may account for a junction end that differs from germline. The chain is built from TRBV6-2 or TRBV6-3 and TRBJ2-1; D is ambiguous. The germline V gene has CDR1 MNHEY and CDR2 SVGEGT. The CDR3 loop spans 13 amino acids. The CDR3 bases are TGTGTCAGCAGTTACCAAGTTAAGGATGAGCAGTTCTTC. It yields the protein CVSSYQVKDEQFF.

This clonotype has at least ten counts. The chain couples TRBV28 to TRBJ2-7, with TRBD2 identical over 9 bases. CDR1 and CDR2 from the germline V gene are MDHEN and SYDVKM. V was pared by 6 bases and J by 6 bases, with 12 bases of the junction left unmatched. The CDR3 consists of 15 residues. The DNA for the CDR3 is TGTGCCAGCAGACCCCCGACTAGCGGTTTTACCGAGCAGTACTTC. Translating gives CASRPPTSGFTEQYF.

Concerning this clonotype: At one end the junction does not follow the germline gene, possibly because of a read error. This chain uses TRBV14 with TRBJ2-7; 7 positions agree with TRBD2. The CDR3 loop spans 13 amino acids. Looked up from germline, CDR1 is SGHDN and CDR2 is FVKESK. CDR3: CAGSQVLAYEQHF. The CDR3 DNA reads TGTGCCGGCAGCCAAGTACTAGCGTACGAGCAGCACTTC. Drawing the rest from reference TRBV14 and TRBJ2-7, the complete variable domain is EAGVTQFPSHSVIEKGQTVTLRCDPISGHDNLYWYRRVMGKEIKFLLHFVKESKQDESGMPNNRFLAERTGGTYSTLKVQPAELEDSGVYFCAGSQVLAYEQHFGPGTRLTVT.

With regard to this clonotype: A junction end diverges from the germline sequence, so it may reflect a read error. The rearrangement links TRBV11-2 to TRBJ2-7; D is perhaps TRBD2 (6 bases). Germline CDR1 reads SGHAT; CDR2 reads FQNNGV. The CDR3 covers 13 residues. CDR3: CASSPPGRYKQYF. DNA of the CDR3: TGTGCCAGCAGCCCTCCGGGGAGGTACAAGCAATATTTC. Full variable domain (remainder filled in from reference TRBV11-2 and TRBJ2-7): EAGVAQSPRYKIIEKRQSVAFWCNPISGHATLYWYQQILGQGPKLLIQFQNNGVVDDSQLPKDRFSAERLKGVDSTLKIQPAKLEDSAVYLCASSPPGRYKQYFGPGTRLTVT.

In regard to this clonotype: The junction differs from germline at one of its ends, possibly a read error. This chain links TRBV6-1 with TRBJ2-7, with 8 bases identical to TRBD2. Germline CDR1 and CDR2: MNHNS and SASEGT. This CDR3 spans 17 amino acids. The CDR3 DNA reads as TGTGCCGGCAGTGAAGTGGCCGGGGGGGAGTTCTTGTACGAGCAGTACTTC. Its protein product is CAGSEVAGGEFLYEQYF.

Worth noting for this clonotype: A read error may account for a junction end that differs from germline. The rearrangement joins TRBV12-3 or TRBV12-4 to TRBJ2-1, with D hard to call. The CDR3 has 13 amino acids. The CDR3 sequence: CVSSLGLLNEQFF. The CDR3 DNA follows: TGTGTCAGCAGTTTAGGGTTACTCAATGAGCAATTCTTC.

The V and J genes are TRBV7-8 and TRBJ2-2, with 10 bases aligning to TRBD2. The CDR3 has 18 residues. The V segment lost 4 bases and the J segment 11 bases; nucleotides outside the gene matches: 19. In germline, CDR1 is SGHVS, CDR2 FQNEAQ. For the CDR3, the DNA is TGTGCCAGCAGCTCCTTTAGGCTAGCGGGAGAGGACACCAGTGAGCTGTTTTTT. Its protein product is CASSSFRLAGEDTSELFF.

The V call is TRBV7-9, the J call TRBJ2-5; 8 nucleotides line up with TRBD1. In germline, CDR1 is SEHNR, CDR2 FQNEAQ (reference sequence). This CDR3 spans 14 amino acids. V was clipped by 6 bases and J by 5 bases; unmatched bases: 8. CDR3: CASRGQAWQETQYF. The CDR3 DNA is TGTGCCAGCAGGGGACAGGCCTGGCAGGAGACCCAGTACTTC.

Comment on this clonotype: The junction does not match germline at one end; this may be a read error. The V call is TRBV9, the J call TRBJ2-7; TRBD2 matches at 8 bases. The CDR3 totals 16 residues. CDR1 and CDR2 (germline): SGDLS, YYNGEE. The CDR3 here is CVSSVGPSVAGREQYF. The CDR3, as DNA: TGTGTCAGCAGCGTAGGACCTTCGGTAGCGGGACGGGAGCAGTACTTC.

The chain recombines TRBV10-2 with TRBJ2-7; 10 bases align to TRBD1. Trimming removed 10 bases from V and 3 bases from J; junction bases left unmatched: 18. Germline CDR1 and CDR2: WSHSY and SAAADI. This CDR3 region has 17 residues. CDR3 in DNA: TGCGCCAATAGTGAGTTTCTCCTAGGACAGGGGGACTACGAGCAGTACTTC. Amino acids: CANSEFLLGQGDYEQYF.

The chain carries TRBV7-9 and TRBJ1-2; D gene unclear. The CDR3 loop spans 14 amino acids. V lost 7 bases and J 1 base, leaving 13 bases between the germline ends. In germline, CDR1 is SEHNR, CDR2 FQNEAQ (reference sequence). The CDR3 coding sequence is TGTGCCAGCAACGCGGATTCGGGTAACTATGGCTACACCTTC. Encoded protein: CASNADSGNYGYTF. Combining the CDR3 with reference TRBV7-9 and TRBJ1-2 gives the whole variable domain DTGVSQNPRHKITKRGQNVTFRCDPISEHNRLYWYRQTLGQGPEFLTYFQNEAQLEKSRLLSDRFSAERPKGSFSTLEIQRTEQGDSAMYLCASNADSGNYGYTFGSGTRLTVV.

This clonotype showed up just a few times. The chain couples TRBV11-2 to TRBJ2-2; no reliable D call. V lost 5 bases and J lost 5, with 15 bases in between. This CDR3 has 15 amino acids. Germline CDR1 is SGHAT and CDR2 is FQNNGV. The CDR3 nucleotides read TGTGCCAGCAGCCCTCCGCAAGGACCGACCGGGGAGCTGTTTTTT. Translated, it gives CASSPPQGPTGELFF.

This rearrangement joins TRBV7-9 to TRBJ2-1; 8 nucleotides match TRBD2. Germline loops: CDR1 SEHNR, CDR2 FQNEAQ (reference sequence). The CDR3 totals 17 residues. V lost 1 base to trimming and J lost 13 bases; unmatched junction nucleotides: 18. The CDR3 loop is CASSLGLAGPKVHGQFF. Here the CDR3 DNA reads TGTGCCAGCAGCTTAGGGCTAGCGGGTCCCAAGGTGCATGGTCAGTTCTTC.

The J gene is TRBJ2-3, the V gene TRBV7-8; 7 positions agree with TRBD2. With V trimmed by 6 bases and J by 6 bases, 15 bases remained unmatched. The germline CDR1 and CDR2 sequences are SGHVS and FQNEAQ. The length of the CDR3 is 16 residues. The CDR3 nucleotides are TGTGCCAGCAGGTCAGGAGTGGGAGGGCCTGGTGATACGCAGTATTTT. Translated: CASRSGVGGPGDTQYF.

J is TRBJ1-6 and V is TRBV11-3; D not resolved. This CDR3 has 15 residues. Trimming left V 7 bases short and J 10 bases short, with 20 bases between. Per germline, CDR1 SGHNT and CDR2 YENEEA. The CDR3 sequence is CASNFKWSCNSPLHF. The CDR3 nucleotides read TGTGCCAGCAACTTTAAGTGGAGCTGTAACTCACCCCTCCACTTT.

Concerning this clonotype: Relative to the germline gene, one junction end is altered; a read error may explain this. This chain links TRBV11-2 with TRBJ2-2; TRBD2 matches at 10 bases. The CDR3 extends over 16 amino acids. Germline V gene sequence: CDR1 SGHAT, CDR2 FQNNGV. Here the CDR3 DNA reads TGTGCCAGCAGCTCGACACGTAGCGGGAGGTCCGAGGAGCCGCTTTTT. Its translation: CASSSTRSGRSEEPLF.

For this clonotype: The junction departs from germline at one end; a sequencing error may be responsible. This chain joins TRBV4-3 and TRBJ2-2; TRBD2 is a possible D gene (5 bases). The CDR3 consists of 12 residues. From germline, CDR1 is LGHNA and CDR2 YSLEER. The CDR3 nucleotides read TGCGCCAGCAGACTTGACATCGGGGAGCTGTTCTTT. Its translation: CASRLDIGELFF.

Regarding this clonotype: A much larger clone differs by one base, so this may be a read error. The chain carries TRBV6-5 and TRBJ2-1; D remains unclear. The CDR3 runs 13 residues. The V end was cut by 7 bases, the J end by 5 bases, with 12 bases between. Germline assignment: CDR1 MNHEY and CDR2 SVGAGI. CDR3 sequence: CASTAARDNEQFF. CDR3 bases: TGTGCCAGCACCGCTGCCCGGGACAATGAGCAGTTCTTC.

This clonotype was picked up one time. The gene calls are TRBV7-8 and TRBJ2-2, with unresolved D. This CDR3 contains 15 residues. Germline assignment: CDR1 SGHVS and CDR2 FQNEAQ. The V end lost 0 bases, the J end lost 2 bases, and 7 bases lay between the germline ends. CDR3 region: CASSLARGNTGELFF. DNA of the CDR3: TGTGCCAGCAGCTTAGCGAGAGGAAACACCGGGGAGCTGTTTTTT.

This sequence joins TRBV7-9 and TRBJ2-7; no definite D call. The length of the CDR3 is 16 residues. CDR1 is SEHNR, CDR2 FQNEAQ, per germline (reference sequence). Trimming took 5 bases from V and 2 from J, leaving 19 bases between them. This CDR3 reads CASSQATRFKTYEQYF. DNA of the CDR3: TGTGCCAGCAGCCAAGCCACGAGATTTAAAACCTACGAGCAGTACTTC.

As regards this clonotype: The junction departs from germline at one end; a sequencing error may be responsible. The J gene is TRBJ1-2, the V gene TRBV4-3; D remains unclear. Per germline, CDR1 LGHNA and CDR2 YSLEER. This CDR3 spans 14 amino acids. The CDR3 reads CASSTELEVYSYTF. The CDR3 nucleotides are TGCGCCAGCAGCACTGAGTTGGAGGTCTATAGCTACACCTTC.

The J gene is TRBJ1-1, the V gene TRBV6-6, with D unclear. This CDR3 is 15 amino acids long. Germline V lookup: CDR1 MNHNY, CDR2 SVGAGI (reference sequence). V lost 2 bases, J lost 5 bases, and 15 bases lay in between. The DNA of the CDR3 is TGTGCCAGCAGTTACGGGATAGGCCAAGCGACTGAAGCTTTCTTT. This codes for CASSYGIGQATEAFF.

About this clonotype itself: A much larger clone differs from this one at a single base, so this may be a read error. The chain combines TRBV11-2 with TRBJ1-1; maybe TRBD1 (6 bases). Germline V gene lookup returns CDR1 SGHAT and CDR2 FQNNGV. The CDR3 is made up of 11 amino acids. The CDR3 sequence is CVSSPGTEAFF. The CDR3 DNA reads as TGTGTCAGCAGCCCCGGGACAGAAGCTTTCTTT.

For this clonotype: A much larger clone sits a single nucleotide away, making a read error possible. The rearrangement uses TRBV6-1 and TRBJ2-7; D may be TRBD1 (5 bases). This CDR3 is built from 14 residues. Germline CDR1 and CDR2: MNHNS and SASEGT. The ends were cut back, 2 bases at V and 2 bases at J, with 10 bases in the middle. CDR3 in DNA: TGTGCCAGCAGTGAACAACAGGCCACCTACGAGCAGTACTTC. It specifies CASSEQQATYEQYF.

As for this clonotype: One end of the junction fails to match germline, which may point to a read error. J is TRBJ2-3 and V is TRBV5-4, with 7 bases that match TRBD1. Germline CDR1 and CDR2: SGHNT and YYREEE (reference sequence). CDR3 length: 16 residues. CDR3 nucleotide sequence: TGTGCCAGCAGCTTGGGACAGGGCAAGGGCACAGATGCGCAGTATTTT. Translation gives CASSLGQGKGTDAQYF.